What follows are 19 T cell receptor beta chains derived from one specimen sequenced in a study of monozygotic twins with inflammatory bowel disease. TCRdb reprocessed the 5' RACE reads and reports one entry per CDR3 protein, with no DNA. Its listing shows about 150,000 distinct CDR3 sequences. Material for sequencing was blood. The receptors shown here come from a human donor with ulcerative colitis or Crohn's disease, or a healthy co-twin of an affected twin (not recorded which).

V usage is TRBV4-1 and J usage is TRBJ1-2; TCRdb gives TRBD1 as the D gene, but with no DNA this cannot be confirmed. Germline assignment: CDR1 MGHRA and CDR2 YSYEKL. The CDR3 spans 16 residues. The CDR3 is CASSQRGIGSVGGYTF.

The chain combines TRBV19 with TRBJ2-7; checking the TCRdb D call of TRBD2 is not possible without DNA. The CDR3 runs 15 residues. CDR1 is LNHDA, CDR2 SQIVND, per germline (reference sequence). The CDR3 loop reads CASSIYVSEAYEQYF.

The chain carries TRBV28 and TRBJ2-7; TCRdb calls TRBD2, which cannot be checked without DNA. Per the germline V gene, CDR1 is MDHEN and CDR2 is SYDVKM. CDR3 size: 15 residues. CDR3 loop: CASSRLAGAPHEQYF.

The chain joins TRBV6-5 to TRBJ1-1; TCRdb lists TRBD1, though no DNA is available to test this call. CDR1 is MNHEY and CDR2 is SVGAGI in the germline V gene. This CDR3 contains 15 residues. The CDR3 here is CASSWTQGAGTEAFF.

V gene TRBV7-2 combines with J gene TRBJ2-3; the D call from TCRdb, TRBD1, cannot be confirmed without DNA. The CDR3 has 14 residues. Germline loops: CDR1 SGHTA, CDR2 FQGNSA. The CDR3 protein is CASSSLVSTDTQYF. Full variable domain (remainder filled in from reference TRBV7-2 and TRBJ2-3): GAGVSQSPSNKVTEKGKDVELRCDPISGHTALYWYRQSLGQGLEFLIYFQGNSAPDKSGLPSDRFSAERTGGSVSTLTIQRTQQEDSAVYLCASSSLVSTDTQYFGPGTRLTVL.

The J gene is TRBJ2-7, the V gene TRBV5-6; the D gene TCRdb calls, TRBD1, cannot be checked with no DNA. This CDR3 is built from 17 residues. The germline CDR1 and CDR2 sequences are SGHDT and YYEEEE. The CDR3 sequence: CASSGSGVGTGRGEQYF.

This chain uses TRBV29-1 with TRBJ2-7; the TCRdb D gene call, TRBD2, has no DNA to confirm it. The CDR3 is made up of 16 amino acids. Germline V CDR1 and CDR2: SQVTM, ANQGSEA. The CDR3 is CSAAGGLGRMGYEQYF.

V is TRBV29-1 and J is TRBJ1-2; there is no DNA to check the TCRdb D call of TRBD1. This CDR3 contains 13 residues. Germline CDR1 reads SQVTM; CDR2 reads ANQGSEA. CDR3 region: CSGTGEVGYGYTF.

This CDR3 is CASSLRVAYEQYF. V and J are TRBV5-6 and TRBJ2-7. This CDR3 comprises 13 residues. Germline V gene sequence: CDR1 SGHDT, CDR2 YYEEEE.

The rearrangement joins TRBV27 to TRBJ1-4; TCRdb's D call, TRBD1, is unchecked because there is no DNA. Germline V gene lookup returns CDR1 MNHEY and CDR2 SMNVEV (reference sequence). The CDR3 contains 14 residues. The chain's CDR3 is CASGRGTTNEKLFF.

The rearrangement uses TRBV29-1 and TRBJ1-1. This CDR3 is built from 12 residues. The germline V gene has CDR1 SQVTM and CDR2 ANQGSEA. CDR3: CIVGPPNTEAFF.

The V gene is TRBV20-1, the J gene TRBJ1-6. CDR1 and CDR2 from the germline V gene are DFQATT and SNEGSKA (reference sequence). This CDR3 spans 12 amino acids. CDR3: CSARDQADPLHF.

This chain uses TRBV7-2 with TRBJ2-2; TCRdb designates TRBD2, a call that cannot be tested without DNA. This CDR3 has 17 amino acids. Germline loops: CDR1 SGHTA, CDR2 FQGNSA. This CDR3 is CASSLGSGRARAGELFF.

V gene TRBV12-3 or TRBV12-4 combines with J gene TRBJ2-1. This CDR3 comprises 16 residues. The CDR3 sequence is CASSLYVARTYNEQFF.

The rearrangement links TRBV29-1 to TRBJ2-2. The CDR3 has 11 amino acids. The germline CDR1 and CDR2 sequences are SQVTM and ANQGSEA. The CDR3 reads CSVGGTGELFF.

The chain couples TRBV6-1 to TRBJ1-1; TCRdb outputs TRBD1, but without DNA this stays unchecked. The CDR3 consists of 14 residues. In germline, CDR1 is MNHNS, CDR2 SASEGT. CDR3 loop: CASTRLRENTEAFF.

The chain is built from TRBV6-1 and TRBJ2-4. The CDR3 spans 14 residues. Per the germline V gene, CDR1 is MNHNS and CDR2 is SASEGT. CDR3 sequence: CASSATVAKNIQYF.

V usage is TRBV5-6 and J usage is TRBJ2-7; the TCRdb call, TRBD1, lacks DNA for checking. The CDR3 has 15 amino acids. Germline values: CDR1 SGHDT, CDR2 YYEEEE. The CDR3 protein is CASSLVGGKSYEQYF.

This chain uses TRBV5-1 with TRBJ2-1; TCRdb returns TRBD2, unconfirmable since there is no DNA. Per germline, CDR1 SGHRS and CDR2 YFSETQ. The CDR3 spans 14 residues. The CDR3 region is CASSLGGEYDEQFF. Full variable domain (remainder filled in from reference TRBV5-1 and TRBJ2-1): KAGVTQTPRYLIKTRGQQVTLSCSPISGHRSVSWYQQTPGQGLQFLFEYFSETQRNKGNFPGRFSGRQFSNSRSEMNVSTLELGDSALYLCASSLGGEYDEQFFGPGTRLTVL.